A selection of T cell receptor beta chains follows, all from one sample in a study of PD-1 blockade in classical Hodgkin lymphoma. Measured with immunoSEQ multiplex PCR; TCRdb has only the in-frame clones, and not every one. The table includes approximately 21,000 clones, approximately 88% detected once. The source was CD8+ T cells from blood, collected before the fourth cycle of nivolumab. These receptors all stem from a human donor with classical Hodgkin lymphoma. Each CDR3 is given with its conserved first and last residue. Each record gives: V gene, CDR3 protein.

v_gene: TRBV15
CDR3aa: CATSYGTGDNEKLFF

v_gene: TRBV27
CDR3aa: CASSWGGTDTQYF

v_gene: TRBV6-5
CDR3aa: CASSPLMRLNYGYTF

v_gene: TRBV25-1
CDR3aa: CASSARPGARGIGYTF

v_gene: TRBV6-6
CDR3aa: CASSIIDGPNSPLHF

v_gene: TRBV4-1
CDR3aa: CASSRDTTYNEQFF

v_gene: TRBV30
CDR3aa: CAWSHPGSVNNEQFF

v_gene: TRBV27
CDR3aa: CASSLRPFERIPPTEAFF

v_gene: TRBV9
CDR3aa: CASSDMGQGQFF

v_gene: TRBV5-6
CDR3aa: CASSFGTAGAETQYF

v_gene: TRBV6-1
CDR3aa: CASGVPPETQYF

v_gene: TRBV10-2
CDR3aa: CASNAGSSNQPQHF

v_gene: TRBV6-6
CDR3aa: CASSPTQGSNQPQHF

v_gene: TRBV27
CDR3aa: CASSLSLAGGPYEQYF